This T cell receptor (beta chain) originates from a study of shared clonotypes between healthy human individuals. General study findings and limits: Generally, estimated richness proved larger in naive subsets than it did in memory subsets. The sharing of about 5.3% of naive CD4 clonotypes was seen across a few donors.

Of note for this clone: No antigen is known for it. This same CDR3 is encoded by further DNA sequences in the sample.

V lost 2 bases, J lost 5 bases, and 7 bases lay in between. The CDR3 length is 14 residues. CDR1 and CDR2 (germline): LNHDA, SQIVND (reference sequence). For sorted subsets, about 200 ng DNA per replicate equaled about 31,000 T cell genomes. Per the study methods: Filtering differed because ImmunoSEQ produced junction-only sequences that carried no quality scores. Some clones are missing from TCRdb's copy, which holds only in-frame ones; the method was immunoSEQ multiplex PCR. The DNA gave D and trimming, while V, J and clone size come from that table. The table shows millions of clones, with around 94% occurring only once.

The specimen sequenced was naive CD4+ T cells sorted from blood. Subset specified: CD45RA+ positively selected. This TCR came from a young man in good health. This chain links TRBV19 with TRBJ1-6, with D perhaps matching TRBD1 (6 bases). The CDR3 region is CASSIRTDNSPLHF. Written as DNA, the CDR3 is TGTGCCAGTAGTATAAGGACAGATAATTCACCCCTCCACTTT.